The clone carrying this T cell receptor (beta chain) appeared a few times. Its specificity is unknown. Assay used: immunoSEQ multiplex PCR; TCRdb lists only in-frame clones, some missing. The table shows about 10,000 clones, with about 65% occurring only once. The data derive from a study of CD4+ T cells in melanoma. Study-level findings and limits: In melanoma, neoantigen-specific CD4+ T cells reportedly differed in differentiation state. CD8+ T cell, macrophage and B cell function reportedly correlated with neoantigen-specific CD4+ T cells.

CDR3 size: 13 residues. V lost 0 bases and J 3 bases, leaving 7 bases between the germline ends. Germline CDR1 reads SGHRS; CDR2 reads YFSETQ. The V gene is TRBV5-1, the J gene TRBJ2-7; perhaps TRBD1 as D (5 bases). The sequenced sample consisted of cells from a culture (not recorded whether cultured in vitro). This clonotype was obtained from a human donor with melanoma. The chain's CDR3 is CASSLDRSYEQYF. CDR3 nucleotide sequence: TGCGCCAGCAGCTTGGACAGGAGCTACGAGCAGTACTTC.